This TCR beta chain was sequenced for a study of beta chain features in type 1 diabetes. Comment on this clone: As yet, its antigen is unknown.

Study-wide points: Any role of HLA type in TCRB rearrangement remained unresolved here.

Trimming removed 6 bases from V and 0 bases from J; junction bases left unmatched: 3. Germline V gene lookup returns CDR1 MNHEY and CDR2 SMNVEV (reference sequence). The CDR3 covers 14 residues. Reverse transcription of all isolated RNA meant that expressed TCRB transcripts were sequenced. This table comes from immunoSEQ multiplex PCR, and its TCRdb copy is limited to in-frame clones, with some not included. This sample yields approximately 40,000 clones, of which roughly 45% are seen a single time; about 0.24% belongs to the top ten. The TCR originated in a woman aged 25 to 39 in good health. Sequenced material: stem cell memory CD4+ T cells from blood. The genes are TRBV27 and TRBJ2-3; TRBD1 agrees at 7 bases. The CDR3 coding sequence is TGTGCCAGCAGAGACAGGGATAGCACAGATACGCAGTATTTT. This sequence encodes CASRDRDSTDTQYF.